The entry below describes one T cell receptor beta chain. The antigen remains unidentified. The same CDR3 also results from other DNA sequences found in this sample. Regarding treatment: about 20 received Ad26.COV2.S at low or high dose, single or two shots; about 5 received placebo; per-sample allocation not given. Sampling occurred on day 63 after the first vaccine or placebo injection. An Ad26 vector carrying the Wuhan-strain SARS-CoV-2 spike served as the vaccine. These data originate in a study of Ad26.COV2.S vaccination and SARS-CoV-2 variants. For the study at large: Donor was one of the participants in the Ad26.COV2.S arm of the COV1001 trial. Into the muscle, Ad26.COV2.S was dosed once or twice, 56 days apart.

Assay used: immunoSEQ multiplex PCR; TCRdb lists only in-frame clones, some missing. The sample has fewer than 500,000 clones; about nine tenths are singletons. General study results and limits: Measurements of TCR breadth and depth may have given underestimates of the total T cell responses.

Germline V CDR1 and CDR2: SGHNT, YYREEE (reference sequence). The ends were cut back, 3 bases at V and 2 bases at J, with 8 bases in the middle. The CDR3 covers 14 residues. The clonotype was recovered from a person between 18 and 59 years old who received the Ad26.COV2.S COVID-19 vaccine or a placebo. This chain links TRBV5-4 with TRBJ2-2, with D maybe TRBD2 (6 bases). This sample comprised peripheral blood, obtained in a trial of Ad26.COV2.S vaccine versus placebo. For the CDR3, the DNA is TGTGCCAGCAGCTGGGGAGGTAACACCGGGGAGCTGTTTTTT. As protein: CASSWGGNTGELFF.